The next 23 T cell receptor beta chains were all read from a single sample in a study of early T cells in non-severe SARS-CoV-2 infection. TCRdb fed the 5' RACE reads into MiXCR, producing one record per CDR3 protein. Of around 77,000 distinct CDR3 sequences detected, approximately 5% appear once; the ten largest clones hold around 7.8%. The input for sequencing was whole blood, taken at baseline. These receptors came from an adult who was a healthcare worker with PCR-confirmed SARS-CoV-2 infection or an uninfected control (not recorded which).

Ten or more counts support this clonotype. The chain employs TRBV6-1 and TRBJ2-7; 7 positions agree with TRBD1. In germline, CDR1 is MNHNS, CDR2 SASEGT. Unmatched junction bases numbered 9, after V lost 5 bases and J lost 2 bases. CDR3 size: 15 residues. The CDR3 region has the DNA TGTGCCAGCAGTACCCCCGGGACAGCACCCTACGAGCAGTACTTC. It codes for CASSTPGTAPYEQYF.

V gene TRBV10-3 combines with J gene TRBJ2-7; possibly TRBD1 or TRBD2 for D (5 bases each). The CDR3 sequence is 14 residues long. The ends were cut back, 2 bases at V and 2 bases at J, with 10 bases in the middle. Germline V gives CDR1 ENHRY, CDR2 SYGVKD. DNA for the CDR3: TGTGCCATCAGTGAGGAGGGGAAAGCCTACGAGCAGTACTTC. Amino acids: CAISEEGKAYEQYF.

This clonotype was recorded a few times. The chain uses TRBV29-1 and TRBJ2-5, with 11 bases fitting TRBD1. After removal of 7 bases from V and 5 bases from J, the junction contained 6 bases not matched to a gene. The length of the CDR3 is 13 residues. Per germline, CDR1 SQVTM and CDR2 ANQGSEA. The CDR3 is CSEGTGGDETQYF. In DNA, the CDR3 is TGCAGCGAGGGGACAGGGGGTGACGAGACCCAGTACTTC.

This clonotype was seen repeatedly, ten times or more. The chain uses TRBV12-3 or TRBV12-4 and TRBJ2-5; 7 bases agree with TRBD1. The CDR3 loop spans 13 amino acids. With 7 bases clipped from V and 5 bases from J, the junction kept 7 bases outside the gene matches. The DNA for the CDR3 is TGTGCCAGCATTGACAGGGCCGGCGAGACCCAGTACTTC. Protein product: CASIDRAGETQYF.

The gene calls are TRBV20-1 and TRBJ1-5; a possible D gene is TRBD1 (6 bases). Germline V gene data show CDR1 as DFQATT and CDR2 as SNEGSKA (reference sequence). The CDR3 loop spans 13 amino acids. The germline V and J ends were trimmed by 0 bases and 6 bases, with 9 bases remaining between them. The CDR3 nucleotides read TGCAGTGCTAGAGATAAAGGGGGTCAGCCCCAGCATTTT. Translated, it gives CSARDKGGQPQHF.

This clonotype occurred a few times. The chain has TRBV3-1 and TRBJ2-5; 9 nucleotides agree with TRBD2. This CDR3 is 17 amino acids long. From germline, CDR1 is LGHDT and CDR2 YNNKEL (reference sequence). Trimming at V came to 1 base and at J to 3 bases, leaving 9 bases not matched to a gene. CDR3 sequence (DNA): TGTGCCAGCAGCCAAGTAACTAGCGGGCCAGAGAAAGAGACCCAGTACTTC. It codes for CASSQVTSGPEKETQYF.

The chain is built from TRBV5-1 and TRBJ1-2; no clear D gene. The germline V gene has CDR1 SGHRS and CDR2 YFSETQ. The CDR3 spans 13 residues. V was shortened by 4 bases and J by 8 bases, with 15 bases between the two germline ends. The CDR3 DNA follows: TGCGCCAGCAGCGCGTACACGGTTGAAGGCTACACCTTC. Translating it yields CASSAYTVEGYTF.

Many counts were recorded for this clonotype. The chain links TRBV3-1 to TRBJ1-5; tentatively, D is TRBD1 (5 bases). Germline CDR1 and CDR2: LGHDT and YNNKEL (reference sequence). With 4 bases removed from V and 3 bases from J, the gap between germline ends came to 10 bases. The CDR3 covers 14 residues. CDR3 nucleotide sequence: TGTGCCAGCAGCCTGGGACGGAACAATCAGCCCCAGCATTTT. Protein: CASSLGRNNQPQHF.

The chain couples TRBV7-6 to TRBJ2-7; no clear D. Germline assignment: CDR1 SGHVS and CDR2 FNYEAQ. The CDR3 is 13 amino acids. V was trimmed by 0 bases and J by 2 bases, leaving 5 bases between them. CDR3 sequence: CASSLAEPYEQYF. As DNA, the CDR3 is TGTGCCAGCAGCTTAGCAGAACCCTACGAGCAGTACTTC.

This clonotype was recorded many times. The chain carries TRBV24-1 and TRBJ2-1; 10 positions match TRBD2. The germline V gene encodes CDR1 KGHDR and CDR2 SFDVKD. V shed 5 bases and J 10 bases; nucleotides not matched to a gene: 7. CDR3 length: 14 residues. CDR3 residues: CATSATSGIGEQFF. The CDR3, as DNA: TGTGCCACCAGTGCTACTAGCGGGATAGGGGAGCAGTTCTTC.

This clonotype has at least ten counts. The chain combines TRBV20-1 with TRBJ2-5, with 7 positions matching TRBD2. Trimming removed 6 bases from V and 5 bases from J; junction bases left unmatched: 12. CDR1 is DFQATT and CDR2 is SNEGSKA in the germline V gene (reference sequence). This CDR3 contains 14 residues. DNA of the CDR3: TGCAGTGCCAAAGCGGGGTCTGACTCGGAGACCCAGTACTTC. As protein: CSAKAGSDSETQYF.

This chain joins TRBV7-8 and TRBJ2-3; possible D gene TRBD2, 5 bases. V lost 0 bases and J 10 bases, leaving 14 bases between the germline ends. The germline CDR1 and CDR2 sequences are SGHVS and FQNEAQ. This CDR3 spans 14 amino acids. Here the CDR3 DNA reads TGTGCCAGCAGCTTAGCGCTATTATTGGAGGCGCAGTATTTT. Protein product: CASSLALLLEAQYF.

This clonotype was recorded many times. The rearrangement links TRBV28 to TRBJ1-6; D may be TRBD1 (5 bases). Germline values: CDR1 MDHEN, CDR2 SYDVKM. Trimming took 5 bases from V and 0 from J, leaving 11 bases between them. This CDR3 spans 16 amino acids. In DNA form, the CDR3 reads TGTGCCAGCAGTAGGGACCGCCGCTCCTATAATTCACCCCTCCACTTT. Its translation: CASSRDRRSYNSPLHF.

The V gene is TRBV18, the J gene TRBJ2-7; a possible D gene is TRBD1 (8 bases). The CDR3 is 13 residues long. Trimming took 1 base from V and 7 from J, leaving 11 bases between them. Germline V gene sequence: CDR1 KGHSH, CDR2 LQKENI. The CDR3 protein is CASSPLQGGEQYF. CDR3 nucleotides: TGTGCCAGCTCACCACTACAGGGGGGGGAGCAGTACTTC. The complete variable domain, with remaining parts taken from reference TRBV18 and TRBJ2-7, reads NAGVMQNPRHLVRRRGQEARLRCSPMKGHSHVYWYRQLPEEGLKFMVYLQKENIIDESGMPKERFSAEFPKEGPSILRIQQVVRGDSAAYFCASSPLQGGEQYFGPGTRLTVT.

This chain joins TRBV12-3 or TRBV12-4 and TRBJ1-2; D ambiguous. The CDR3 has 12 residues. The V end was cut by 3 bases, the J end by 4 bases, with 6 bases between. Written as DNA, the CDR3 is TGTGCCAGCAGTTTGGGCCTCTATGGCTACACCTTC. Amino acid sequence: CASSLGLYGYTF.

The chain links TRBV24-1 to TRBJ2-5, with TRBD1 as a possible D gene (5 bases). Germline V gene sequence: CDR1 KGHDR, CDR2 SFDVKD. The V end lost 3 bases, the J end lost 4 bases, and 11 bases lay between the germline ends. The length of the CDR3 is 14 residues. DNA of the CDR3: TGTGCCACCAGTGATACGACAGCAACAGAGACCCAGTACTTC. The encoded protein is CATSDTTATETQYF.

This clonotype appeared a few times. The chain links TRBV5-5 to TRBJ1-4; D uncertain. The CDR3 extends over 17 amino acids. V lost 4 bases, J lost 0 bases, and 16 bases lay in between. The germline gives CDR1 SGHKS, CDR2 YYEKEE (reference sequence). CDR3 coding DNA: TGTGCCAGCAGCCCTTGGAAACCCAGAACAACTAATGAAAAACTGTTTTTT. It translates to CASSPWKPRTTNEKLFF.

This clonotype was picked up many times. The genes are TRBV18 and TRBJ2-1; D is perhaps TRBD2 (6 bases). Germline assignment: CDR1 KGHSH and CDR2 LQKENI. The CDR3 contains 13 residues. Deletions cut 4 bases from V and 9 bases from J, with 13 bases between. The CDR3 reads CASSRASESEQFF. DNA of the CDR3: TGTGCCAGCTCACGGGCTAGCGAGAGTGAGCAGTTCTTC.

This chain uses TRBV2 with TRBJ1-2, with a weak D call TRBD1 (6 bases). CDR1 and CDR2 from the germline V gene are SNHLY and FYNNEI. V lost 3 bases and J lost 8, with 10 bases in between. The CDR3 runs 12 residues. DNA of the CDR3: TGTGCCAGCAGTGAGGACAGACGGGGCTACACCTTC. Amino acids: CASSEDRRGYTF.

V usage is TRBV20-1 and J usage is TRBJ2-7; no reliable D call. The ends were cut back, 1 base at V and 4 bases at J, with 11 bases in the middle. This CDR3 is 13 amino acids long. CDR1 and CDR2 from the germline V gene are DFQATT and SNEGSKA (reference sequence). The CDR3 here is CSARAQFSYEQYF. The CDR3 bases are TGCAGTGCTAGAGCTCAGTTCTCATACGAGCAGTACTTC.

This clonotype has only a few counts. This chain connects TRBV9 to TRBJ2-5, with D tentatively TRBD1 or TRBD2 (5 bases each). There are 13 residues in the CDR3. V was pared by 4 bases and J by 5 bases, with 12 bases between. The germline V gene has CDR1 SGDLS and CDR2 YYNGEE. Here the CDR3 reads CASSPSGLETQYF. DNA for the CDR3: TGTGCCAGCAGCCCCTCGGGGCTGGAGACCCAGTACTTC.

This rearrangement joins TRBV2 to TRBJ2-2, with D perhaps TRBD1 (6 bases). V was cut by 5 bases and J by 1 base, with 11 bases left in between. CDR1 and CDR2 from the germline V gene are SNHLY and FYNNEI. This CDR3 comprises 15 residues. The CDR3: CASSYRERNTGELFF. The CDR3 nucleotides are TGTGCCAGCAGTTACAGGGAAAGGAACACCGGGGAGCTGTTTTTT.

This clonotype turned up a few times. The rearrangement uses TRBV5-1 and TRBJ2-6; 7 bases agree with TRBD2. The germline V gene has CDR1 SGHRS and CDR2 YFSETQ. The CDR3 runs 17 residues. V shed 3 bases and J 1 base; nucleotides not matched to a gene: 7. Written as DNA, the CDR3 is TGCGCCAGCAGCTCGCAGGGCGGGGGATCTGGGGCCAACGTCCTGACTTTC. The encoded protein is CASSSQGGGSGANVLTF.